This TCR beta chain emerged from a study of technical replicates of blood from a few donors. Sequencing was performed with immunoSEQ multiplex PCR; in TCRdb, only in-frame clones are kept and a portion is missing. The table has 44,000 or so clones, approximately 90% seen once. Sequencing used PBMCs. The receptor's source is a human donor in good health. Some clones in this sample may be carry-over from other donors' samples.

The CDR3 reads CASSVSWESNQPQHF. CDR3 sequence (DNA): TGTGCCAGCAGTGTATCGTGGGAGAGCAATCAGCCCCAGCATTTT. The chain joins TRBV6-1 to TRBJ1-5; no reliable D call. The CDR3 has 15 residues. V lost 4 bases and J lost 1, with 11 bases in between. The V gene's germline CDR1 is MNHNS and CDR2 SASEGT.